The sequence of this T cell receptor (beta chain) was determined in a study of cytomegalovirus exposure and HLA in healthy donors. The PCR was carried out with 60 Vbeta primers and 13 Jbeta primers. Profiled with immunoSEQ multiplex PCR; TCRdb holds only in-frame clones, not every one. The repertoire holds more than 80,000 clones, with about four fifths as singletons. Germline V lookup: CDR1 SGHDT, CDR2 YYEEEE. V lost 4 bases and J lost 0; bases outside the gene matches: 6. The CDR3 sequence is 15 residues long. A note on this clone: What it binds is unknown.

Findings and limits, study-wide: Reports showed the classifier diagnosing cytomegalovirus status with high specificity and sensitivity. Presence/absence analyses assumed roughly uniform sequencing depth across donors, which may not hold. Prior analysis indicated that the majority of TCR beta V segments exhibited productivity approximately 87% or approximately 30% of the time.

Specimen: PBMCs. The chain links TRBV5-6 to TRBJ2-7; TRBD1 aligns across 8 bases. This sequence originates from a female donor in good health and CMV-seropositive. The CDR3 is CASSPGTGRSYEQYF. CDR3 in DNA: TGTGCCAGCAGCCCCGGGACAGGCCGCTCCTACGAGCAGTACTTC.